A single sample is the source of the 21 T cell receptor beta chains below, sequenced in a study of vaccination and CD4 T cells after COVID-19. The antigens these receptors bind are not known. Time point meaning: late sampling 161 to 241 days after vaccination in three convalescent patients. Treatment defined: approximately 9-day PBMC culture with coronavirus spike peptide pools or control peptides (ViraFEST assay). The Oncomine TCR Beta short-read assay sequenced DNA from cultured CD4+ T cells. TCRdb re-analysed the PCR reads in MiXCR, keeping a single row per CDR3 protein. This table holds approximately 20,000 distinct CDR3 sequences, about 46% found once. The sample consisted of CD4+ T cells from blood, cultured in vitro, taken about 7 months after SARS-CoV-2 vaccination. These TCRs come from a human donor who had recovered from COVID-19.

This sequence joins TRBV4-1 and TRBJ1-6; the D is unclear. Trimming stripped 0 bases from V and 10 bases from J, with 7 bases between. The CDR3 totals 13 residues. Germline lookup yields CDR1 MGHRA and CDR2 YSYEKL. The CDR3, as DNA: TGCGCCAGCAGCCAAGATACCCGGTCACCCCTCCACTTT. It is translated as CASSQDTRSPLHF.

The table lists this clonotype with a few counts. The chain carries TRBV6-5 and TRBJ1-5; D is uncertain. V was shortened by 5 bases and J by 7 bases, with 24 bases between the two germline ends. This CDR3 has 17 amino acids. CDR1 is MNHEY, CDR2 SVGAGI, per germline. The CDR3: CASSNFHGTLNLQPQHF. The CDR3 nucleotides are TGTGCCAGCAGTAACTTCCATGGAACACTAAACTTACAGCCCCAGCATTTT.

The V call is TRBV5-1, the J call TRBJ1-2; no firm D call. V lost 4 bases to trimming and J lost 0 bases, with 13 bases between them. From germline, CDR1 is SGHRS and CDR2 YFSETQ. This CDR3 has 15 amino acids. CDR3 residues: CASSATPGSNYGYTF. In DNA, the CDR3 is TGCGCCAGCAGCGCAACCCCCGGATCTAACTATGGCTACACCTTC.

A few counts support this clonotype. The chain couples TRBV5-8 to TRBJ1-5, with TRBD1 as a possible D gene (6 bases). V was clipped by 2 bases and J by 3 bases, with 12 bases between them. The CDR3 sequence is 15 residues long. Germline-derived CDR1 and CDR2 are SGHTS and YDEGEE. CDR3 region: CASSFGRDTNQPQHF. CDR3 in DNA: TGTGCCAGCAGCTTCGGCCGGGACACCAATCAGCCCCAGCATTTT.

About this clonotype itself: The junction departs from the called germline gene at one end, perhaps through a read error. The chain is built from TRBV6-4 and TRBJ2-7, with 9 positions matching TRBD2. The germline gives CDR1 MRHNA, CDR2 SNTAGT. CDR3 length: 14 amino acids. The CDR3 here is CAISSGTSLYEQYF. In DNA, the CDR3 is TGTGCCATCAGTTCCGGGACTAGCCTTTACGAGCAGTACTTC.

The chain recombines TRBV7-2 with TRBJ2-5, with a possible D match to TRBD1 (5 bases). Germline V gene sequence: CDR1 SGHTA, CDR2 FQGNSA. This CDR3 is 14 amino acids long. Between the trimmed V and J ends, which lost 5 bases and 4 bases, there was a span of 14 bases. CDR3 loop: CASSEQGSRETQYF. The CDR3 nucleotides are TGTGCCAGCAGCGAGCAGGGTTCTAGAGAGACCCAGTACTTC.

The rearrangement links TRBV5-8 to TRBJ1-2, with D unresolved. Germline CDR1 SGHTS, CDR2 YDEGEE. V was trimmed by 5 bases and J by 2 bases, leaving 13 bases between them. This CDR3 is built from 14 residues. CDR3 DNA sequence: TGTGCCAGCAGGAGCCGGGAGGTCAACTATGGCTACACCTTC. Translated, it gives CASRSREVNYGYTF.

This clonotype is classed as medium-sized. The chain carries TRBV4-2 and TRBJ2-7, with D maybe TRBD2 (6 bases). The germline V gene encodes CDR1 LGHNA and CDR2 YNFKEQ. The CDR3 runs 16 residues. Trimming took off 5 bases at V and 2 bases at J, with 19 bases between the two ends. The CDR3 coding sequence is TGTGCCAGCAGCTACTACTTGGGAGGAGGGACCTACGAGCAGTACTTC. It encodes CASSYYLGGGTYEQYF.

The rearrangement joins TRBV6-1 to TRBJ2-1, with D possibly being TRBD1 or TRBD2 (5 bases each). Germline V gene sequence: CDR1 MNHNS, CDR2 SASEGT. V was pared by 5 bases and J by 9 bases, with 17 bases between. The CDR3 extends over 14 amino acids. The CDR3 DNA is TGTGCCAGCAGTACCTCTTGGGGGAGCGGTGAGCAGTTCTTC. Its protein product is CASSTSWGSGEQFF.

This clonotype was picked up a small number of times. CDR3 sequence (DNA): TGTGCCAGTCGCCCCGCCGGGACGCGGAAAGAGACCCAGTACTTC. This codes for CASRPAGTRKETQYF. The J gene is TRBJ2-5, the V gene TRBV6-1; D assignment may be TRBD1 or TRBD2 (5 bases each). Germline V gene lookup returns CDR1 MNHNS and CDR2 SASEGT. V was trimmed by 9 bases and J by 3 bases, leaving 20 bases between them. This CDR3 spans 15 amino acids.

The chain has TRBV6-5 and TRBJ2-5; 14 nucleotides align to TRBD2. V was pared by 0 bases and J by 5 bases, with 2 bases of the junction left unmatched. CDR1 is MNHEY, CDR2 SVGAGI, per germline. The CDR3 extends over 16 amino acids. The CDR3 reads CASSYSGLAGVETQYF. CDR3 coding DNA: TGTGCCAGCAGTTACTCGGGACTAGCGGGAGTTGAGACCCAGTACTTC.

A few counts support this clonotype. The chain joins TRBV20-1 to TRBJ1-2, with D possibly TRBD1 on 6 matching bases. Looked up from germline, CDR1 is DFQATT and CDR2 is SNEGSKA (reference sequence). This CDR3 has 15 residues. V gave up 0 bases and J gave up 0 bases, with 11 bases separating them. CDR3 sequence (DNA): TGCAGTGCTAGAGATCTTAGGGGGACTAACTATGGCTACACCTTC. It codes for CSARDLRGTNYGYTF.

This clonotype was counted a few times. The genes are TRBV20-1 and TRBJ2-5, with a possible D match to TRBD1 (6 bases). This CDR3 has 12 residues. With 2 bases removed from V and 6 bases from J, the gap between germline ends came to 10 bases. Germline CDR1 DFQATT, CDR2 SNEGSKA (reference sequence). The CDR3 loop reads CSARQGMQTQYF. The CDR3 region has the DNA TGCAGTGCTAGACAGGGGATGCAGACCCAGTACTTC.

The chain is built from TRBV20-1 and TRBJ2-5; no definite D call. The CDR3 has 15 residues. The V end was cut by 0 bases, the J end by 2 bases, with 13 bases between. Per germline, CDR1 DFQATT and CDR2 SNEGSKA (reference sequence). CDR3 residues: CSARDLVVTQETQYF. CDR3 coding DNA: TGCAGTGCTAGAGATTTAGTGGTAACTCAAGAGACCCAGTACTTC.

The chain links TRBV20-1 to TRBJ1-1; D not certain. The CDR3 extends over 12 amino acids. The V gene lost 5 bases and the J gene lost 0 bases, with 7 bases spanning the gap. CDR1 is DFQATT and CDR2 is SNEGSKA in the germline V gene (reference sequence). CDR3 nucleotide sequence: TGCAGTGCTCATCAGTTGAACACTGAAGCTTTCTTT. As protein: CSAHQLNTEAFF.

This clonotype was found a few times. The gene calls are TRBV27 and TRBJ1-2; D gene unclear. The ends were cut back, 2 bases at V and 5 bases at J, with 18 bases in the middle. CDR1 and CDR2 from the germline V gene are MNHEY and SMNVEV (reference sequence). This CDR3 spans 16 amino acids. The CDR3 protein is CASSLSGRAIGYGYTF. CDR3 DNA: TGTGCCAGCAGTTTAAGCGGGAGGGCGATCGGATATGGCTACACCTTC.

This clonotype appeared many times. V usage is TRBV6-1 and J usage is TRBJ1-6; TRBD1 matches at 10 bases. This CDR3 has 16 residues. With 7 bases clipped from V and 10 bases from J, the junction kept 13 bases outside the gene matches. The germline V gene encodes CDR1 MNHNS and CDR2 SASEGT. The CDR3 is CASKLSWDRGRSPLHF. The CDR3 bases are TGTGCCAGCAAGCTCAGTTGGGACAGGGGAAGGTCACCCCTCCACTTT.

V and J are TRBV7-9 and TRBJ1-2, with 9 bases matching TRBD1. The V gene's germline CDR1 is SEHNR and CDR2 FQNEAQ (reference sequence). The CDR3 loop spans 13 amino acids. V was pared by 5 bases and J by 6 bases, with 4 bases of the junction left unmatched. CDR3 amino acids: CASSAGQGHGYTF. The CDR3 DNA reads as TGTGCCAGCAGCGCCGGACAGGGGCATGGCTACACCTTC.

This chain connects TRBV7-8 to TRBJ2-1, with 14 bases matching TRBD2. There are 17 residues in the CDR3. With 4 bases clipped from V and 6 bases from J, the junction kept 8 bases outside the gene matches. Per germline, CDR1 SGHVS and CDR2 FQNEAQ. The CDR3 loop reads CASSSGLAGGPSNEQFF. CDR3 coding DNA: TGTGCCAGCAGCTCCGGACTAGCGGGAGGACCCAGCAATGAGCAGTTCTTC.

The chain combines TRBV6-1 with TRBJ1-1; possibly TRBD1 for D (5 bases). Looked up from germline, CDR1 is MNHNS and CDR2 is SASEGT. The CDR3 consists of 16 residues. The V and J ends lost 6 bases and 0 bases respectively, with 17 bases between them. The CDR3 DNA reads as TGTGCCAGCAGACCCTGGCTTCAGGACATGAACACTGAAGCTTTCTTT. Residues: CASRPWLQDMNTEAFF.

This clonotype was seen only a few times. The V call is TRBV20-1, the J call TRBJ1-2, with 9 bases aligning to TRBD1. Germline values: CDR1 DFQATT, CDR2 SNEGSKA (reference sequence). J lost 7 bases, V lost 6 bases, and 9 bases had no gene match. The CDR3 length is 13 residues. In DNA form, the CDR3 reads TGCAGTGCCGCATTCGGGGACAGGGCTGGCTACACCTTC. Translating gives CSAAFGDRAGYTF.